This TCR beta chain was sequenced for a study of blood T cell repertoires in COVID-19. The length of the CDR3 is 13 residues. Germline CDR1 is MNHEY and CDR2 is SMNVEV (reference sequence). The junction had 2 bases not matched to a gene; V was cut back by 0 bases and J by 7 bases. TCRdb's copy holds only in-frame clones and misses some; the assay was immunoSEQ multiplex PCR. This table has 150,000 to 200,000 clones, around 84% appearing once. This chain links TRBV27 with TRBJ1-2; 7 bases are a match to TRBD1. Sequencing was carried out using peripheral blood. The sequence derives from a man in his forties or fifties with active or convalescent COVID-19. The CDR3 sequence is CASSLSGGGGYTF. The CDR3 DNA sequence: TGTGCCAGCAGTTTATCAGGGGGCGGTGGCTACACCTTC.